These 3 T cell receptor beta chains originate from one sample sequenced in a study of cytomegalovirus exposure and HLA in healthy donors. The primer mix had 60 Vbeta and 13 Jbeta primers. Only in-frame clones appear in the TCRdb table, and some are missing; sequencing was by immunoSEQ multiplex PCR. The sample holds about 130,000 clones. The specimen sequenced was PBMCs. Receptor source: a man between 18 and 35 years old in good health and CMV-seronegative.

Of note for this clone: The same CDR3 also results from other DNA sequences found in this sample. This chain connects TRBV6-6 to TRBJ1-4; D is possibly TRBD1 (5 bases). Trimming took 2 bases from V and 8 from J, leaving 9 bases between them. The CDR3 sequence is 13 residues long. CDR1 MNHNY and CDR2 SVGAGI come from the germline V gene (reference sequence). The CDR3 region is CASSYGTGEKLFF. The CDR3, as DNA: TGTGCCAGCAGTTACGGGACTGGCGAAAAACTGTTTTTT.

The rearrangement joins TRBV28 to TRBJ1-5; D unclear. CDR3 length: 14 amino acids. The V gene lost 2 bases and the J gene lost 3 bases, with 8 bases spanning the gap. Germline V gene data show CDR1 as MDHEN and CDR2 as SYDVKM. This CDR3 reads CASSLPTANQPQHF. In nucleotides, the CDR3 is TGTGCCAGCAGTTTACCCACAGCCAATCAGCCCCAGCATTTT.

The chain employs TRBV7-3 and TRBJ2-3, with D perhaps matching TRBD1 (6 bases). Trimming took off 5 bases at V and 4 bases at J, with 16 bases between the two ends. This CDR3 has 15 residues. Germline CDR1 is SGHTA and CDR2 is FQGTGA. The CDR3 spells CASSADRSGADTQYF. CDR3 sequence (DNA): TGTGCCAGCAGCGCAGACAGGTCAGGGGCAGATACGCAGTATTTT.